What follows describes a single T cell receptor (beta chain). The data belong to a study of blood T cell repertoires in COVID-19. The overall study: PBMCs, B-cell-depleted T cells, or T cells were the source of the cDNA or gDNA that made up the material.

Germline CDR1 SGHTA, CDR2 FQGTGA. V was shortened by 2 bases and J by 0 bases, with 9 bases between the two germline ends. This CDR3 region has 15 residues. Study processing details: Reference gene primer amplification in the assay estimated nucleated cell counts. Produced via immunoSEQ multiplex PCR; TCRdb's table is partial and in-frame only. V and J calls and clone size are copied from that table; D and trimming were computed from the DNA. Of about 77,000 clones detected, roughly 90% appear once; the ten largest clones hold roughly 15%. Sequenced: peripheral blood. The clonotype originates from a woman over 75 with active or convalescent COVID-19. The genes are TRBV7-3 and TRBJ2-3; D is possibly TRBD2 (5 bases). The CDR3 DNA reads TGTGCCAGCAGCTTACTAGCCATCAGCACAGATACGCAGTATTTT. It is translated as CASSLLAISTDTQYF.